The present TCR beta chain was sequenced within a study of beta chain features in type 1 diabetes. Study-wide findings and caveats: The study found moderately but significantly shorter TCRB CDR3s in all four CD4+ subsets of Type 1 diabetes patients.

Between the trimmed V and J ends, which lost 5 bases and 0 bases, there was a span of 12 bases. CDR3 size: 15 residues. Per the germline V gene, CDR1 is LNHNV and CDR2 is YYDKDF (reference sequence). cDNA synthesis used the whole RNA isolate, giving expressed TCRB sequences. Data came from immunoSEQ multiplex PCR; TCRdb stores just in-frame clones and leaves some out. The sample has about 160,000 clones, 6.5% to 8.5% seen once. There are many counts of this clone. What it binds is not known. The clonotype comes from a man aged 18 to 30 with type 1 diabetes. The sequencing input was central memory CD4+ T cells from blood. This chain joins TRBV15 and TRBJ2-3; TRBD2 might be the D (6 bases). The CDR3 bases are TGTGCCACCAGCGGAGGGCCCCCGAGCACAGATACGCAGTATTTT. It codes for CATSGGPPSTDTQYF.